One and the same sample provided the 21 T cell receptor beta chains below, sequenced in a study of T-cell memory formation after mild COVID-19. MiXCR, run by TCRdb on the 5' RACE reads, gives a single entry per CDR3 protein. The data show some 440,000 distinct CDR3 sequences, with approximately 25% seen just once and 12% held by the top ten. The sequenced sample was PBMCs or a T cell subset sorted from them (not recorded which). The origin of the receptors is an adult woman who had mild COVID-19 (a few samples of this study predate the infection). Cell type and time point are not known.

This chain links TRBV19 with TRBJ2-1; D call uncertain. Germline V lookup: CDR1 LNHDA, CDR2 SQIVND (reference sequence). The CDR3 is 14 amino acids. V lost 0 bases to trimming and J lost 5 bases, with 8 bases between them. CDR3 amino acids: CASSIEIANNEQFF. CDR3 nucleotide sequence: TGTGCCAGTAGTATAGAGATTGCAAACAATGAGCAGTTCTTC. Based on the CDR3 plus reference TRBV19 and TRBJ2-1, the full variable domain is DGGITQSPKYLFRKEGQNVTLSCEQNLNHDAMYWYRQDPGQGLRLIYYSQIVNDFQKGDIAEGYSVSREKKESFPLTVTSAQKNPTAFYLCASSIEIANNEQFFGPGTRLTVL.

This clonotype has a handful of counts. This chain uses TRBV20-1 with TRBJ2-7, with 11 nucleotides matching TRBD1. CDR1 and CDR2 (germline): DFQATT, SNEGSKA (reference sequence). J lost 3 bases, V lost 3 bases, and 7 bases had no gene match. The CDR3 runs 15 residues. CDR3 residues: CSASYSGTGGYEQYF. The CDR3 nucleotides read TGCAGTGCTAGTTATTCGGGGACAGGGGGCTACGAGCAGTACTTC.

This clonotype has only a few counts. The chain links TRBV7-2 to TRBJ2-5; the match to TRBD1 covers 11 bases. Germline CDR1 is SGHTA and CDR2 is FQGNSA. The V and J ends lost 9 bases and 2 bases, in that order; junction bases with no gene match: 11. The CDR3 length is 16 residues. The CDR3 region is CASEAHRDRGQETQYF. CDR3 bases: TGTGCCAGTGAGGCACACCGGGACAGGGGGCAAGAGACCCAGTACTTC. Variable domain in full (rest from reference TRBV7-2 and TRBJ2-5): GAGVSQSPSNKVTEKGKDVELRCDPISGHTALYWYRQSLGQGLEFLIYFQGNSAPDKSGLPSDRFSAERTGGSVSTLTIQRTQQEDSAVYLCASEAHRDRGQETQYFGPGTRLLVL.

This clonotype was picked up a small number of times. This sequence joins TRBV18 and TRBJ1-3; 11 nucleotides align to TRBD1. Trimming at V came to 3 bases and at J to 0 bases, leaving 10 bases not matched to a gene. The CDR3 covers 19 residues. CDR1 and CDR2 (germline): KGHSH, LQKENI. This CDR3 reads CASSPGSWTGGSSGNTIYF. The DNA of the CDR3 is TGTGCCAGCTCACCGGGGTCGTGGACAGGGGGCAGCTCTGGAAACACCATATATTTT.

This clonotype was counted between two and nine times. This chain joins TRBV12-3 or TRBV12-4 and TRBJ1-2; TRBD1 is a possible D gene (5 bases). This CDR3 is 15 amino acids long. With 4 bases removed from V and 2 bases from J, the gap between germline ends came to 14 bases. Here the CDR3 reads CASSSPQGLNYGYTF. CDR3 in DNA: TGTGCCAGCAGTTCTCCCCAGGGCCTCAACTATGGCTACACCTTC.

This clonotype was seen a handful of times. The rearrangement uses TRBV10-3 and TRBJ1-2; TRBD1 might be the D (5 bases). This CDR3 is built from 13 residues. V was cut by 9 bases and J by 0 bases, with 11 bases left in between. From germline, CDR1 is ENHRY and CDR2 SYGVKD. The CDR3 DNA is TGTGCCATTAGTACAGGCTCTAACTATGGCTACACCTTC. Amino acid sequence: CAISTGSNYGYTF.

The CDR3 region has the DNA TGTGCCAGCAGTCCGGGATCGGGATGGACCCAGTACTTC. Translation gives CASSPGSGWTQYF. The V call is TRBV11-2, the J call TRBJ2-5, with a possible D match to TRBD2 (5 bases). Germline CDR1 and CDR2: SGHAT and FQNNGV. The V and J ends lost 6 bases and 7 bases respectively, with 15 bases between them. There are 13 residues in the CDR3.

The chain employs TRBV29-1 and TRBJ2-5, with D perhaps TRBD1 (6 bases). The ends were cut back, 8 bases at V and 5 bases at J, with 12 bases in the middle. Germline V gene sequence: CDR1 SQVTM, CDR2 ANQGSEA. This CDR3 has 11 amino acids. As DNA, the CDR3 is TGCAGCACACGACAGGTGGAGACCCAGTACTTC. It translates to CSTRQVETQYF.

The chain joins TRBV7-9 to TRBJ2-5; D is possibly TRBD2 (5 bases). V shed 2 bases and J shed 1 base, with 11 bases lying between them. The CDR3 sequence is 15 residues long. Looked up from germline, CDR1 is SEHNR and CDR2 is FQNEAQ (reference sequence). The CDR3 region is CASSLIGNVQETQYF. CDR3 nucleotide sequence: TGTGCCAGCAGCTTAATCGGGAATGTCCAAGAGACCCAGTACTTC.

This clonotype appeared many times. The chain carries TRBV20-1 and TRBJ2-7; 7 bases are a match to TRBD1. CDR3 length: 15 amino acids. V gave up 4 bases and J gave up 3 bases; unmatched junction bases: 12. The germline V gene has CDR1 DFQATT and CDR2 SNEGSKA (reference sequence). The CDR3 bases are TGCAGTGCTACGCCTAATGGCAGGGGGTTCTACGAGCAGTACTTC. Translation: CSATPNGRGFYEQYF.

The chain has TRBV25-1 and TRBJ2-1; D not resolved. Germline loops: CDR1 MGHDK, CDR2 SYGVNS. The V and J ends lost 3 bases and 2 bases respectively, with 11 bases between them. This CDR3 region has 15 residues. The CDR3 loop reads CASSDMNSPYNEQFF. In DNA, the CDR3 is TGTGCCAGCAGTGATATGAACAGTCCCTACAATGAGCAGTTCTTC. Using reference TRBV25-1 and TRBJ2-1 for the parts outside the CDR3, the full variable domain is EADIYQTPRYLVIGTGKKITLECSQTMGHDKMYWYQQDPGMELHLIHYSYGVNSTEKGDLSSESTVSRIRTEHFPLTLESARPSHTSQYLCASSDMNSPYNEQFFGPGTRLTVL.

CDR3 in amino acids: CASRMGIDSPLHF. The CDR3 DNA sequence: TGTGCCAGCAGGATGGGCATCGATTCACCCCTCCACTTT. This chain connects TRBV6-5 to TRBJ1-6; D ambiguous. Trimming took 6 bases from V and 8 from J, leaving 11 bases between them. Germline CDR1 reads MNHEY; CDR2 reads SVGAGI. The CDR3 has 13 residues.

CDR3 sequence (DNA): TGCAGTGCTAGAACTCCCGGACGGCCGAACACTGAAGCTTTCTTT. Protein sequence: CSARTPGRPNTEAFF. The chain couples TRBV20-1 to TRBJ1-1; D remains ambiguous. This CDR3 region has 15 residues. Germline V CDR1 and CDR2: DFQATT, SNEGSKA (reference sequence). Between the trimmed V and J ends, which lost 2 bases and 1 base, there was a span of 14 bases.

The chain joins TRBV4-3 to TRBJ1-5; D ambiguous. With 0 bases removed from V and 7 bases from J, the gap between germline ends came to 7 bases. Germline V gene sequence: CDR1 LGHNA, CDR2 YSLEER. CDR3 size: 13 residues. This CDR3 reads CASSQDWTQPQHF. CDR3 coding DNA: TGCGCCAGCAGCCAAGATTGGACCCAGCCCCAGCATTTT.

This clonotype was detected a few times. The chain employs TRBV2 and TRBJ1-2, with D maybe TRBD1 (6 bases). Germline loops: CDR1 SNHLY, CDR2 FYNNEI. The CDR3 is 12 amino acids. Trimming pared 7 bases from V and 2 bases from J, leaving 8 bases between. The chain's CDR3 is CASNTGNYGYTF. CDR3 DNA: TGTGCCAGCAATACAGGGAACTATGGCTACACCTTC.

In this sample, this clonotype turned up a few times. The J gene is TRBJ2-5, the V gene TRBV4-3; no clear D. In germline, CDR1 is LGHNA, CDR2 YSLEER. V lost 3 bases and J 3 bases, leaving 8 bases between the germline ends. The length of the CDR3 is 13 residues. CDR3 bases: TGCGCCAGCAGCCAGGTCCAGGAAGAGACCCAGTACTTC. It codes for CASSQVQEETQYF.

This sequence joins TRBV15 and TRBJ1-2; D gene unclear. CDR1 is LNHNV and CDR2 is YYDKDF in the germline V gene (reference sequence). V shed 8 bases and J shed 8 bases, with 18 bases lying between them. The CDR3 totals 13 residues. CDR3 amino acids: CATRRQALGGYTF. As DNA, the CDR3 is TGTGCCACCCGCCGGCAGGCCCTGGGAGGCTACACCTTC. Filled out from reference TRBV15 and TRBJ1-2, the complete variable domain reads DAMVIQNPRYQVTQFGKPVTLSCSQTLNHNVMYWYQQKSSQAPKLLFHYYDKDFNNEADTPDNFQSRRPNTSFCFLDIRSPGLGDTAMYLCATRRQALGGYTFGSGTRLTVV.

The chain is built from TRBV18 and TRBJ2-7; TRBD2 aligns across 12 bases. The V and J ends lost 5 bases and 5 bases, in that order; junction bases with no gene match: 10. Germline V gene data show CDR1 as KGHSH and CDR2 as LQKENI. The CDR3 is 16 residues long. The CDR3 sequence: CASSSTSGSSSDEQYF. CDR3 nucleotide sequence: TGTGCCAGCTCATCGACTAGCGGGAGTAGTAGCGACGAGCAGTACTTC.

This clonotype was detected a few times. The chain is built from TRBV29-1 and TRBJ2-1; 9 positions match TRBD2. This CDR3 comprises 15 residues. J was trimmed by 7 bases and V by 3 bases; bases with no gene match: 10. The germline V gene encodes CDR1 SQVTM and CDR2 ANQGSEA. DNA for the CDR3: TGCAGCGTTGAGGGGCTAGCGGGGTTTTTGAATGAGCAGTTCTTC. It specifies CSVEGLAGFLNEQFF.

This clonotype was observed a few times. This rearrangement joins TRBV7-9 to TRBJ2-3; D possibly corresponds to TRBD1 (6 bases). CDR3 size: 16 residues. The V and J ends lost 5 bases and 0 bases respectively, with 15 bases between them. Germline-derived CDR1 and CDR2 are SEHNR and FQNEAQ (reference sequence). The CDR3 DNA follows: TGTGCCAGCAGCCCCGGACAGCGTGCTAGCACAGATACGCAGTATTTT. This gives the protein CASSPGQRASTDTQYF.

V is TRBV19 and J is TRBJ1-5; 10 bases map to TRBD1. V was pared by 7 bases and J by 6 bases, with 3 bases of the junction left unmatched. The CDR3 sequence is 13 residues long. Germline V gives CDR1 LNHDA, CDR2 SQIVND (reference sequence). DNA for the CDR3: TGTGCCAGTAATGACAGGGGGCTTCAGCCCCAGCATTTT. Translated: CASNDRGLQPQHF.